The 18 T cell receptor beta chains listed next were all sequenced from one sample in a study of CD8 T cells in ankylosing spondylitis. These receptors' targets are unknown. Regarding the study as a whole: Ankylosing spondylitis blood appeared to be characterized by a TCR beta motif of several highly homologous variants.

TCRdb re-called the 5' RACE reads through MiXCR, storing one row per CDR3 protein. This sample yields approximately 400,000 distinct CDR3 sequences, of which roughly 15% are seen a single time; 0.85% to 1.3% belongs to the top ten. Sequenced: blood, either unsorted or a sorted T cell fraction (not recorded which). The receptors were gathered from a male donor with ankylosing spondylitis.

This clonotype was detected a few times. The chain carries TRBV10-3 and TRBJ2-1; TRBD2 is a possible D gene (6 bases). Germline CDR1 and CDR2: ENHRY and SYGVKD. The CDR3 is 16 amino acids. Between the trimmed V and J ends, which lost 0 bases and 8 bases, there was a span of 17 bases. The CDR3, as DNA: TGTGCCATCAGTGAGTCGATTGGGGGAGGCGGAGATGAGCAGTTCTTC. This codes for CAISESIGGGGDEQFF.

This clonotype occurred many times. This chain links TRBV9 with TRBJ1-3, with D unclear. Looked up from germline, CDR1 is SGDLS and CDR2 is YYNGEE. This CDR3 region has 15 residues. V was pared by 4 bases and J by 0 bases, with 11 bases between. CDR3 in DNA: TGTGCCAGCAGCCCCCCCGGGAGCTCTGGAAACACCATATATTTT. It specifies CASSPPGSSGNTIYF.

A few counts support this clonotype. The chain combines TRBV4-3 with TRBJ2-1; 8 positions agree with TRBD2. J gave up 8 bases and V 1 base, and 7 bases lay outside the gene matches. Germline assignment: CDR1 LGHNA and CDR2 YSLEER. The CDR3 spans 15 residues. CDR3 nucleotides: TGCGCCAGCAGCCAAGCGGGACTAGGCGGCGATGAGCAGTTCTTC. Translated, it gives CASSQAGLGGDEQFF.

This clonotype was observed a handful of times. The chain recombines TRBV29-1 with TRBJ1-4; D not certain. Trimming shortened V by 3 bases and J by 7 bases, and 12 bases separated the two germline ends. The CDR3 is 13 amino acids. Germline V gives CDR1 SQVTM, CDR2 ANQGSEA. CDR3 residues: CSVESPNGEKLFF. CDR3 coding DNA: TGCAGCGTTGAGAGCCCTAACGGTGAAAAACTGTTTTTT.

The count of this clonotype is one. The chain combines TRBV7-9 with TRBJ2-7; 7 bases match TRBD2. The CDR3 runs to 14 residues. Trimming took 3 bases from V and 6 from J; bases not matched to a gene: 8. Germline CDR1 reads SEHNR; CDR2 reads FQNEAQ (reference sequence). The CDR3 DNA reads as TGTGCCAGCAGCTTTGCGGGAGAGGGGCGCGAGCAGTACTTC. Translated, it gives CASSFAGEGREQYF.

This clonotype has a count of ten or more. The chain has TRBV7-9 and TRBJ2-3; D remains ambiguous. CDR3 length: 12 amino acids. The V end was cut by 3 bases, the J end by 4 bases, with 5 bases between. The germline gives CDR1 SEHNR, CDR2 FQNEAQ (reference sequence). The CDR3 sequence: CASSFPPDTQYF. Here the CDR3 DNA reads TGTGCCAGCAGCTTCCCCCCAGATACGCAGTATTTT.

This sequence joins TRBV12-3 or TRBV12-4 and TRBJ2-2; 9 nucleotides line up with TRBD1. Germline trimming cut 5 bases from V and 7 bases from J; bases unmatched to any gene: 11. There are 16 residues in the CDR3. CDR3 sequence: CASSGGTGKTIGELFF. CDR3 coding DNA: TGTGCCAGCAGTGGGGGGACAGGGAAAACGATCGGGGAGCTGTTTTTT.

This clonotype turned up a few times. The CDR3 loop reads CASSRQGSWGYGYTF. The DNA for the CDR3 is TGTGCCAGCAGCCGACAGGGGAGCTGGGGCTATGGCTACACCTTC. This rearrangement joins TRBV5-6 to TRBJ1-2; 8 nucleotides align to TRBD1. Germline V gene data show CDR1 as SGHDT and CDR2 as YYEEEE. The trim removed 4 bases at V and 4 bases at J, leaving 9 bases unmatched. This CDR3 is 15 amino acids long.

The table lists this clonotype with many counts. The chain has TRBV27 and TRBJ1-5; D is ambiguous. The CDR3 has 15 residues. Germline loops: CDR1 MNHEY, CDR2 SMNVEV (reference sequence). V lost 6 bases and J lost 2, with 14 bases in between. The CDR3 reads CASSLRGLGNQPQHF. DNA for the CDR3: TGTGCCAGCAGCCTCCGGGGTTTGGGCAATCAGCCCCAGCATTTT.

The chain joins TRBV20-1 to TRBJ2-1; D perhaps matches TRBD1 (6 bases). V was shortened by 4 bases and J by 0 bases, with 25 bases between the two germline ends. Germline V CDR1 and CDR2: DFQATT, SNEGSKA (reference sequence). The CDR3 loop spans 19 amino acids. As DNA, the CDR3 is TGCAGTGCTATACGTTTACACCGGGACACTCAAGCCTCCTACAATGAGCAGTTCTTC. It yields the protein CSAIRLHRDTQASYNEQFF.

The sample holds many counts of this clonotype. The chain has TRBV25-1 and TRBJ2-1; D is unclear. CDR1 is MGHDK, CDR2 SYGVNS, per germline. Trimming removed 7 bases from V and 9 bases from J, with 28 bases in between. This CDR3 region has 17 residues. The DNA of the CDR3 is TGTGCCAGCAAGTGGGTGTCCCCCCACCTTTGGATGTTTGAGCAGTTCTTC. It yields the protein CASKWVSPHLWMFEQFF.

The chain has TRBV2 and TRBJ2-1, with D maybe TRBD2 (5 bases). The germline V gene has CDR1 SNHLY and CDR2 FYNNEI. V was cut by 6 bases and J by 14 bases, with 20 bases left in between. This CDR3 contains 13 residues. This chain's CDR3 is CASRDGGTRWEFF. The CDR3 DNA reads TGTGCCAGCAGAGACGGCGGCACTAGATGGGAGTTCTTC.

This clonotype was observed a handful of times. The chain has TRBV21-1 and TRBJ1-5; the D call of TRBD1 is as the table states it, not checked on the DNA. TRBV21-1 is a pseudogene locus. The CDR3 contains 16 residues. CDR3 sequence (DNA): TGTGCCAGCAGCAAAGAGGGGACCCCATCCAATCAGCCCCAGCATTTT. The encoded protein is CASSKEGTPSNQPQHF.

This clonotype was counted only a few times. The chain couples TRBV18 to TRBJ1-1; weak D call: TRBD1 (6 bases). Trimming stripped 6 bases from V and 4 bases from J, with 15 bases between. There are 14 residues in the CDR3. CDR1 and CDR2 (germline): KGHSH, LQKENI. CDR3 sequence reads: CASSSATGPTEAFF. The CDR3 DNA sequence: TGTGCCAGCTCGTCCGCGACAGGTCCCACTGAAGCTTTCTTT.

The rearrangement uses TRBV6-6 and TRBJ2-5; tentatively, D is TRBD2 (6 bases). The CDR3 sequence is 13 residues long. Deletions cut 2 bases from V and 7 bases from J, with 11 bases between. Germline V gene lookup returns CDR1 MNHNY and CDR2 SVGAGI (reference sequence). The CDR3 DNA reads TGTGCCAGCAGTTACGGACTGGGGGGGACCCAGTACTTC. Its protein product is CASSYGLGGTQYF.

This clonotype was seen ten or more times. The V and J genes are TRBV10-3 and TRBJ2-7; 11 nucleotides align to TRBD1. The V and J ends lost 3 bases and 4 bases, in that order; junction bases with no gene match: 5. There are 15 residues in the CDR3. Germline V lookup: CDR1 ENHRY, CDR2 SYGVKD. CDR3 in DNA: TGTGCCATCAGTGAACCGGGACAGGGGGAGTACGAGCAGTACTTC. Its translation: CAISEPGQGEYEQYF.

The rearrangement joins TRBV20-1 to TRBJ1-5; D gene ambiguous. Looked up from germline, CDR1 is DFQATT and CDR2 is SNEGSKA (reference sequence). The length of the CDR3 is 13 residues. V shed 0 bases and J shed 7 bases, with 10 bases lying between them. This CDR3 reads CSAREARGQPQHF. The CDR3 DNA is TGCAGTGCTAGAGAGGCCAGAGGGCAGCCCCAGCATTTT.

This clonotype showed up just a few times. The V and J genes are TRBV7-2 and TRBJ1-5; D uncertain. Trimming removed 1 base at V and 5 bases at J, with 6 bases between. The CDR3 has 13 residues. Germline loops: CDR1 SGHTA, CDR2 FQGNSA. The CDR3 here is CASSLGSHQPQHF. CDR3 in DNA: TGTGCCAGCAGCTTAGGCAGCCATCAGCCCCAGCATTTT.